A single TCR beta chain is shown here with its context. Its cognate antigen is unknown. This entry belongs to a study of beta chain features in type 1 diabetes. In the study overall: Healthy donors, compared against patients, showed similar age, gender and cell yields.

Whole-study findings and limits: Because the template was cDNA, high-expressing cells might be over-represented. Type 1 diabetes patients had VDJ junctions that carried fewer insertions and more deletions. Significant though moderate, a shortening of TCRB CDR3s appeared in all four CD4+ subsets of Type 1 diabetes patients.

Expressed TCRB transcripts were sequenced after all isolated RNA was converted to cDNA. Naive, central memory and regulatory T cell samples averaged roughly 3.5 million immunoSEQ reads each. Assay: immunoSEQ multiplex PCR; the TCRdb copy retains only in-frame clones and omits some. The table records 400,000 or so clones, around a tenth of them present only once. The CDR3 spans 13 residues. V dropped 4 bases and J dropped 3 bases, with 9 bases sitting between them. CDR1 SGHTA and CDR2 FQGTGA come from the germline V gene. This chain uses TRBV7-3 with TRBJ1-1; no clear D gene. Sequenced sample: central memory CD4+ T cells from blood. The origin of this receptor is a man aged 25-45 years with type 1 diabetes. The CDR3 DNA reads as TGTGCCAGCAGCTCGACACCTGACACTGAAGCTTTCTTT. Encoded protein: CASSSTPDTEAFF.